The entry below describes one T cell receptor beta chain. Its cognate antigen is unknown. CDR1 and CDR2 (germline): WSHSY, SAAADI. The V and J ends lost 2 bases and 9 bases, in that order; junction bases with no gene match: 8. CDR3 length equals 14 residues. The record originates from a study of radiotherapy plus CTLA-4 blockade in lung cancer. In the study overall: The study recorded objective responses in about 18% of patients and disease control in about 30%.

Chemo-refractory metastatic non-small-cell lung cancer patients were treated with focal radiation plus CTLA-4 blockade with ipilimumab. The study's findings and limits: An expansion of tumor-derived TCR clones occurred in blood after radiotherapy plus ipilimumab. Reportedly, early blood T cell clone dynamics best predicted response, with interferon-beta.

Method: immunoSEQ multiplex PCR; TCRdb's copy keeps in-frame clones and lacks some. The table shows about 73,000 clones, with around 87% occurring only once. The clonotype originates from a human donor with non-small cell lung cancer that progressed on radiotherapy plus ipilimumab. Sequences were derived from peripheral blood, sampled from a patient treated with radiotherapy plus ipilimumab. This chain joins TRBV10-2 and TRBJ2-3, with TRBD2 matching 7 bases. The CDR3 reads CASSELRLAETQYF. CDR3 in DNA: TGCGCCAGCAGTGAGCTACGACTAGCCGAAACGCAGTATTTT.